These 10 T cell receptor beta chains originate from one sample sequenced in a study of T cell responses to AZD1222 COVID-19 vaccine. TCRdb keeps only in-frame clones here, not all; method: immunoSEQ multiplex PCR. The table records some 99,000 clones, roughly 90% of them present only once. This material consisted of peripheral blood, taken on day 0 of AZD1222 vaccination. Every receptor here comes from an adult in good health.

The rearrangement links TRBV19 to TRBJ1-1; 10 bases fit TRBD1. Germline CDR1 reads LNHDA; CDR2 reads SQIVND (reference sequence). After removal of 6 bases from V and 1 base from J, the junction contained 5 bases not matched to a gene. The CDR3 totals 15 residues. CDR3 protein: CASSYRDRGNTEAFF. The CDR3 DNA sequence: TGTGCCAGTAGCTACCGGGACAGGGGGAACACTGAAGCTTTCTTT.

The chain uses TRBV15 and TRBJ1-4, with TRBD1 matching 8 bases. Losses at the gene ends were 5 bases for V and 4 bases for J; bases not matched to a gene: 18. There are 19 residues in the CDR3. Germline values: CDR1 LNHNV, CDR2 YYDKDF (reference sequence). The CDR3 spells CATSGMGPLAGGINEKLFF. The CDR3 DNA reads as TGTGCCACCAGCGGTATGGGGCCACTGGCAGGGGGCATTAATGAAAAACTGTTTTTT.

The chain has TRBV5-6 and TRBJ1-4; D unresolved. With 4 bases removed from V and 6 bases from J, the gap between germline ends came to 22 bases. The CDR3 has 17 amino acids. The germline CDR1 and CDR2 sequences are SGHDT and YYEEEE. This CDR3 reads CASSLGTARTLYEKLFF. DNA for the CDR3: TGTGCCAGCAGCCTGGGAACAGCACGCACCCTCTATGAAAAACTGTTTTTT.

This clone was counted a single time. V and J are TRBV7-8 and TRBJ1-5; unclear D gene. The CDR3 runs to 15 residues. The germline gives CDR1 SGHVS, CDR2 FQNEAQ. V was clipped by 0 bases and J by 4 bases, with 10 bases between them. The CDR3 spells CASSLAVAGNQPQHF. The CDR3 DNA sequence: TGTGCCAGCAGCTTAGCGGTCGCGGGAAATCAGCCCCAGCATTTT.

The rearrangement links TRBV27 to TRBJ2-1; D unresolved. Trimming left V 8 bases short and J 5 bases short, with 19 bases between. The length of the CDR3 is 15 residues. Germline lookup yields CDR1 MNHEY and CDR2 SMNVEV (reference sequence). In DNA form, the CDR3 reads TGTGCCAGCGGGCCCCGATTGACAAGTAACAATGAGCAGTTCTTC. Amino acids: CASGPRLTSNNEQFF.

The chain carries TRBV27 and TRBJ2-5, with D perhaps matching TRBD1 or TRBD2 (5 bases each). The V end was cut by 6 bases, the J end by 2 bases, with 16 bases between. The CDR3 is made up of 15 amino acids. Germline values: CDR1 MNHEY, CDR2 SMNVEV (reference sequence). The chain's CDR3 is CASSLGGGGQETQYF. Written as DNA, the CDR3 is TGTGCCAGCAGCTTAGGTGGTGGGGGACAAGAGACCCAGTACTTC.

The rearrangement links TRBV19 to TRBJ1-3; D not certain. Germline-derived CDR1 and CDR2 are LNHDA and SQIVND (reference sequence). Trimming took off 3 bases at V and 2 bases at J, with 5 bases between the two ends. The CDR3 consists of 13 residues. This CDR3 reads CASSIRAGNTIYF. In nucleotides, the CDR3 is TGTGCCAGTAGTATCAGAGCTGGAAACACCATATATTTT.

The chain employs TRBV6-6 and TRBJ2-3; 8 positions agree with TRBD2. The V gene end was trimmed by 5 bases and the J gene end by 5 bases; junction bases not matched to a gene: 12. This CDR3 is built from 16 residues. Germline CDR1 is MNHNY and CDR2 is SVGAGI (reference sequence). The CDR3 bases are TGTGCCAGCAGTCCCCGGACGGGGGGGCTTATAGATACGCAGTATTTT. Its protein is CASSPRTGGLIDTQYF.

V and J are TRBV6-1 and TRBJ2-7, with TRBD2 identical over 10 bases. The CDR3 has 15 amino acids. CDR1 is MNHNS, CDR2 SASEGT, per germline. Trimming removed 2 bases from V and 0 bases from J; junction bases left unmatched: 1. The CDR3 sequence: CASSERTSGSYEQYV. DNA for the CDR3: TGTGCCAGCAGTGAAAGGACTAGCGGCTCCTACGAGCAGTACGTC.

This chain uses TRBV19 with TRBJ1-1; D is ambiguous. Germline V lookup: CDR1 LNHDA, CDR2 SQIVND (reference sequence). CDR3 length: 14 amino acids. V was trimmed by 5 bases and J by 1 base, leaving 11 bases between them. The chain's CDR3 is CASSPSRRNTEAFF. The CDR3, as DNA: TGTGCCAGTAGTCCCAGCAGACGGAACACTGAAGCTTTCTTT. Looking up the rest from reference TRBV19 and TRBJ1-1 gives the full variable domain: DGGITQSPKYLFRKEGQNVTLSCEQNLNHDAMYWYRQDPGQGLRLIYYSQIVNDFQKGDIAEGYSVSREKKESFPLTVTSAQKNPTAFYLCASSPSRRNTEAFFGQGTRLTVV.